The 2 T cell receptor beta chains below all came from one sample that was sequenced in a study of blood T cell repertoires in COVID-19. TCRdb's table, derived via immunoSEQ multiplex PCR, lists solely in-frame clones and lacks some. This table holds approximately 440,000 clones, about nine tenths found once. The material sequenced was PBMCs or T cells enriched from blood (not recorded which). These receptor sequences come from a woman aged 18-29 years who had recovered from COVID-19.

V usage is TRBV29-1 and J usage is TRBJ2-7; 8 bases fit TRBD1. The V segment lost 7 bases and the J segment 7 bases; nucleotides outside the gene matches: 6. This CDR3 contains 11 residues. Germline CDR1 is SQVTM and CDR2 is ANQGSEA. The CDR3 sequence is CSADRGGEQYF. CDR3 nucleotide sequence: TGCAGCGCCGACAGGGGAGGAGAGCAGTACTTC.

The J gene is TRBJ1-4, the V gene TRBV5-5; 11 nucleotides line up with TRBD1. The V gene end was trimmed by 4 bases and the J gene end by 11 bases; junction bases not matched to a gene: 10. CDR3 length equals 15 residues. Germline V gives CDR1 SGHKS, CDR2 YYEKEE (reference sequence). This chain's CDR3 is CASSIIGTGGSKLFF. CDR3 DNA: TGTGCCAGCAGCATTATTGGGACAGGGGGAAGTAAACTGTTTTTT. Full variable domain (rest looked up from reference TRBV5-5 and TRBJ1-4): DAGVTQSPTHLIKTRGQQVTLRCSPISGHKSVSWYQQVLGQGPQFIFQYYEKEERGRGNFPDRFSARQFPNYSSELNVNALLLGDSALYLCASSIIGTGGSKLFFGSGTQLSVL.